This T cell receptor beta chain was identified during a study of radiotherapy plus CTLA-4 blockade in lung cancer. Study-wide background: Disease control was seen in approximately 30% of patients, objective responses in roughly 17%. Study-wide points: Reported findings show early blood T cell clone dynamics, with interferon-beta, best predicted response. After radiotherapy and ipilimumab, tumor-derived clones expanded in peripheral blood.

The method was immunoSEQ multiplex PCR; TCRdb's version includes in-frame clones alone and lacks a portion of them. The sample has roughly 57,000 clones; approximately 84% are singletons. Germline CDR1 MNHEY, CDR2 SMNVEV (reference sequence). The CDR3 contains 14 residues. Deletions cut 3 bases from V and 7 bases from J, with 12 bases between. A remark on this clone: What it recognizes is unknown.

This chain links TRBV27 with TRBJ2-2, with D tentatively TRBD2 (6 bases). The material sequenced was peripheral blood, taken from a patient treated with radiotherapy plus ipilimumab. This clonotype was sampled from a human donor with non-small cell lung cancer whose response to radiotherapy plus ipilimumab could not be evaluated. DNA of the CDR3: TGTGCCAGCAGTTTGCGGCGGGACGGCGGGGAGCTGTTTTTT. It encodes CASSLRRDGGELFF.